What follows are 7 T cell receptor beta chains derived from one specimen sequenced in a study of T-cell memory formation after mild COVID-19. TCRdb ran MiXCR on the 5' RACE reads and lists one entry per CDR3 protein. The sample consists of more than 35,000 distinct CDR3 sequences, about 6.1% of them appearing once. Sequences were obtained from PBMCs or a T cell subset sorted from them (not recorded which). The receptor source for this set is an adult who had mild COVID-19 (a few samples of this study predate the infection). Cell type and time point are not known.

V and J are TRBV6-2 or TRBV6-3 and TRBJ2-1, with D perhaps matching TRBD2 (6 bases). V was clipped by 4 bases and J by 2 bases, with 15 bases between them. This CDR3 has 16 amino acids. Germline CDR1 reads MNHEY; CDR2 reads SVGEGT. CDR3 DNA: TGTGCCAGCAGTTTAAGTGGACTAACCCCCTACAATGAGCAGTTCTTC. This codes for CASSLSGLTPYNEQFF.

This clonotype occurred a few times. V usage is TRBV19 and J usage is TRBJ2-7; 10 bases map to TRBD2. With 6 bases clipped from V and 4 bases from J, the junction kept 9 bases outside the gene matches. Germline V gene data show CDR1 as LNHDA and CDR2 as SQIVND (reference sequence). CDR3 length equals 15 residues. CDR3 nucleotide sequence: TGTGCCAGTAGAGAGATAGCGGGAGGCGATTACGAGCAGTACTTC. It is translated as CASREIAGGDYEQYF.

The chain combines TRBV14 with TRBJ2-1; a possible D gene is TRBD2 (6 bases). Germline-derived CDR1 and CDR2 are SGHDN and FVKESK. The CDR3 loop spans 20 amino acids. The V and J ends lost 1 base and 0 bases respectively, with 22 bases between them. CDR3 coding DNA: TGTGCCAGCAGCCAAGGGAGGGACTTCCCACCCACCAACTCCTACAATGAGCAGTTCTTC. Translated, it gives CASSQGRDFPPTNSYNEQFF.

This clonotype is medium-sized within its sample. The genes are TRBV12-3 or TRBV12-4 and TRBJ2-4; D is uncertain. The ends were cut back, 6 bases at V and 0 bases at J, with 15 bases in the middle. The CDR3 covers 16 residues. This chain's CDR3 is CASRAGSELAKNIQYF. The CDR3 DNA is TGTGCCAGCAGAGCAGGATCTGAGCTAGCCAAAAACATTCAGTACTTC.

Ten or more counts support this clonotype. The CDR3 is CASTWTVGETQYF. CDR3 in DNA: TGCGCCAGCACCTGGACGGTTGGTGAGACCCAGTACTTC. The V call is TRBV5-1, the J call TRBJ2-5, with unresolved D. This CDR3 contains 13 residues. Germline loops: CDR1 SGHRS, CDR2 YFSETQ. V gave up 6 bases and J gave up 5 bases, with 14 bases separating them.

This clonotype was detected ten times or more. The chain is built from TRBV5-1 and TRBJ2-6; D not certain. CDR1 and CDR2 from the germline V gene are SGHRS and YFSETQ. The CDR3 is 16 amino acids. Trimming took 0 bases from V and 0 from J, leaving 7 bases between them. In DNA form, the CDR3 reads TGCGCCAGCAGCTTGGCCCAGTACTCTGGGGCCAACGTCCTGACTTTC. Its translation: CASSLAQYSGANVLTF.

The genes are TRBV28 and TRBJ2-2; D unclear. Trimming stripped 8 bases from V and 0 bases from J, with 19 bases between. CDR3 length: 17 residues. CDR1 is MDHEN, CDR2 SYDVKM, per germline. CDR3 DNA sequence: TGTGCCAGCCGAGGACCAGGCTTCGTGGCGAACACCGGGGAGCTGTTTTTT. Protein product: CASRGPGFVANTGELFF. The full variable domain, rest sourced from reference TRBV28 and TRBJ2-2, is DVKVTQSSRYLVKRTGEKVFLECVQDMDHENMFWYRQDPGLGLRLIYFSYDVKMKEKGDIPEGYSVSREKKERFSLILESASTNQTSMYLCASRGPGFVANTGELFFGEGSRLTVL.